These 19 T cell receptor beta chains were sequenced from one sample in a study of blood T cell repertoires in COVID-19. The protocol was immunoSEQ multiplex PCR, while the TCRdb copy is restricted to in-frame clones and leaves out a portion. Altogether fewer than 400,000 clones are present, approximately 83% being singletons, with the ten largest covering less than 2.5%. Source material: PBMCs or T cells enriched from blood (not recorded which). These receptor sequences come from a man aged 25-45 years who had recovered from COVID-19.

This clone was seen once. This chain connects TRBV15 to TRBJ1-2; tentatively, D is TRBD1 (6 bases). Germline V gene data show CDR1 as LNHNV and CDR2 as YYDKDF (reference sequence). V was pared by 0 bases and J by 4 bases, with 9 bases between. The length of the CDR3 is 14 residues. The CDR3, as DNA: TGTGCCACCAGCAGAGATACAGGGATCTATGGCTACACCTTC. Protein sequence: CATSRDTGIYGYTF. The full variable domain, rest sourced from reference TRBV15 and TRBJ1-2, is DAMVIQNPRYQVTQFGKPVTLSCSQTLNHNVMYWYQQKSSQAPKLLFHYYDKDFNNEADTPDNFQSRRPNTSFCFLDIRSPGLGDTAMYLCATSRDTGIYGYTFGSGTRLTVV.

This rearrangement joins TRBV29-1 to TRBJ1-3; TRBD1 matches 7 bases. The germline CDR1 and CDR2 sequences are SQVTM and ANQGSEA. The junction had 5 bases not matched to a gene; V was cut back by 5 bases and J by 4 bases. The CDR3 covers 13 residues. CDR3 DNA: TGCAGCGTTCTCGGGACAGCCGGAAACACCATATATTTT. Translating it yields CSVLGTAGNTIYF.

The chain employs TRBV6-5 and TRBJ1-1, with D maybe TRBD1 (6 bases). This CDR3 contains 14 residues. V gave up 7 bases and J gave up 4 bases, with 16 bases separating them. Germline V lookup: CDR1 MNHEY, CDR2 SVGAGI. In DNA, the CDR3 is TGTGCCAGCAAAGAGGGGGTCCTTAGCACTGAAGCTTTCTTT. Translation: CASKEGVLSTEAFF.

This chain uses TRBV7-3 with TRBJ2-3, with a tentative D call TRBD1 (6 bases). V lost 0 bases and J 3 bases, leaving 19 bases between the germline ends. The CDR3 is 18 amino acids. The germline V gene encodes CDR1 SGHTA and CDR2 FQGTGA. CDR3 residues: CASSLTGNRVATTDTQYF. The CDR3 coding sequence is TGTGCCAGCAGCTTAACGGGGAACAGGGTTGCTACTACAGATACGCAGTATTTT.

The rearrangement links TRBV5-6 to TRBJ1-2; 7 nucleotides align to TRBD1. Trimming took 1 base from V and 8 from J; bases not matched to a gene: 8. The germline V gene has CDR1 SGHDT and CDR2 YYEEEE. The CDR3 extends over 14 amino acids. Here the CDR3 reads CASSLRTGGGGYTF. CDR3 DNA sequence: TGTGCCAGCAGCTTGAGGACAGGCGGCGGGGGCTACACCTTC.

The chain carries TRBV4-1 and TRBJ2-1, with 12 bases that match TRBD2. The junction had 10 bases not matched to a gene; V was cut back by 3 bases and J by 10 bases. This CDR3 contains 16 residues. CDR1 is MGHRA, CDR2 YSYEKL, per germline. The CDR3: CASSQDPSGGANEQFF. CDR3 coding DNA: TGCGCCAGCAGCCAGGATCCTAGCGGGGGGGCAAACGAGCAGTTCTTC.

J is TRBJ1-1 and V is TRBV30; 8 bases match TRBD1. The CDR3 has 14 residues. Losses at the gene ends were 4 bases for V and 6 bases for J; bases not matched to a gene: 10. The germline gives CDR1 GTSNPN, CDR2 SVGIG (reference sequence). CDR3 residues: CAWTQTGEGPEAFF. Written as DNA, the CDR3 is TGTGCCTGGACCCAGACAGGGGAAGGCCCTGAAGCTTTCTTT.

The chain uses TRBV2 and TRBJ1-5; D is unresolved. Germline V gives CDR1 SNHLY, CDR2 FYNNEI. Trimming stripped 5 bases from V and 4 bases from J, with 15 bases between. This CDR3 has 15 amino acids. CDR3 loop: CASSTPPGANQPQHF. CDR3 DNA: TGTGCCAGCAGTACCCCTCCGGGAGCTAATCAGCCCCAGCATTTT. The variable domain in full, completed from reference TRBV2 and TRBJ1-5, reads EPEVTQTPSHQVTQMGQEVILRCVPISNHLYFYWYRQILGQKVEFLVSFYNNEISEKSEIFDDQFSVERPDGSNFTLKIRSTKLEDSAMYFCASSTPPGANQPQHFGDGTRLSIL.

This clone has just a few counts. The J gene is TRBJ1-5, the V gene TRBV5-6, with 11 nucleotides matching TRBD1. J lost 6 bases, V lost 4 bases, and 6 bases had no gene match. Germline V gene data show CDR1 as SGHDT and CDR2 as YYEEEE. This CDR3 region has 15 residues. This CDR3 reads CASSKDRGHGQPQHF. The CDR3, as DNA: TGTGCCAGCAGCAAGGACAGGGGGCACGGTCAGCCCCAGCATTTT.

The chain combines TRBV7-2 with TRBJ1-2, with no clear D. CDR3 length: 12 amino acids. Trimming cost V 3 bases and J 8 bases, with 10 bases left between them. From germline, CDR1 is SGHTA and CDR2 FQGNSA. This CDR3 reads CASSFQDEGYTF. The CDR3, as DNA: TGTGCCAGCAGCTTTCAGGATGAGGGCTACACCTTC. The variable domain in full, completed from reference TRBV7-2 and TRBJ1-2, reads GAGVSQSPSNKVTEKGKDVELRCDPISGHTALYWYRQSLGQGLEFLIYFQGNSAPDKSGLPSDRFSAERTGGSVSTLTIQRTQQEDSAVYLCASSFQDEGYTFGSGTRLTVV.

CDR3 bases: TGTGCCAGCAGCTTGAGGGATAATTCACCCCTCCACTTT. Its translation is CASSLRDNSPLHF. This rearrangement joins TRBV7-2 to TRBJ1-6; D gene unclear. The ends were cut back, 3 bases at V and 5 bases at J, with 5 bases in the middle. CDR3 size: 13 residues. Per the germline V gene, CDR1 is SGHTA and CDR2 is FQGNSA.

The chain links TRBV7-2 to TRBJ1-2, with 11 bases that match TRBD1. The CDR3 runs to 14 residues. Germline V gene sequence: CDR1 SGHTA, CDR2 FQGNSA. The J segment lost 6 bases and the V segment lost 5 bases, leaving 5 bases of the junction unmatched. DNA of the CDR3: TGTGCCAGCAGCACCGGGACAGGGGGTAATGGCTACACCTTC. The encoded protein is CASSTGTGGNGYTF.

This clone was counted a single time. The chain combines TRBV7-8 with TRBJ1-4; perhaps TRBD1 as D (6 bases). CDR1 is SGHVS, CDR2 FQNEAQ, per germline. The CDR3 has 16 amino acids. Trimming took off 5 bases at V and 0 bases at J, with 13 bases between the two ends. Here the CDR3 reads CASSTGTRATNEKLFF. In nucleotides, the CDR3 is TGTGCCAGCAGCACCGGGACACGCGCAACTAATGAAAAACTGTTTTTT.

This chain uses TRBV25-1 with TRBJ1-2; 7 nucleotides align to TRBD1. The germline V gene has CDR1 MGHDK and CDR2 SYGVNS. The CDR3 spans 18 residues. Unmatched junction bases numbered 19, after V lost 1 base and J lost 8 bases. The CDR3 loop is CASSEWNRGNRSDAGYTF. The CDR3 DNA is TGTGCCAGCAGTGAATGGAACAGGGGTAATCGGTCGGACGCCGGCTACACCTTC.

The V and J genes are TRBV15 and TRBJ1-3; 7 bases fit TRBD1. The CDR3 covers 16 residues. Germline lookup yields CDR1 LNHNV and CDR2 YYDKDF (reference sequence). Trimming cost V 6 bases and J 3 bases; bases outside gene matches: 11. The CDR3: CATSKDRFNVGNTIYF. CDR3 DNA sequence: TGTGCCACCAGTAAGGACAGGTTCAATGTTGGAAACACCATATATTTT.

The chain links TRBV7-2 to TRBJ1-3; a weak D match, TRBD1 (6 bases). CDR1 is SGHTA, CDR2 FQGNSA, per germline. The CDR3 has 16 amino acids. Trimming stripped 5 bases from V and 1 base from J, with 15 bases between. For the CDR3, the DNA is TGTGCCAGCAGCCCCACGTGGGGGCGGTCTGGAAACACCATATATTTT. This sequence encodes CASSPTWGRSGNTIYF.

This chain uses TRBV7-9 with TRBJ2-1, with D perhaps TRBD2 (6 bases). V shed 0 bases and J shed 13 bases, with 16 bases lying between them. The V gene's germline CDR1 is SEHNR and CDR2 FQNEAQ (reference sequence). CDR3 length: 14 residues. CDR3 bases: TGTGCCAGCAGCTTAGCGCCCAGCGGGCGGGACCAGTTCTTC. Translating gives CASSLAPSGRDQFF.

V and J are TRBV5-4 and TRBJ1-1, with D possibly matching TRBD1 (6 bases). This CDR3 is 14 amino acids long. V was trimmed by 4 bases and J by 2 bases, leaving 12 bases between them. The germline CDR1 and CDR2 sequences are SGHNT and YYREEE (reference sequence). The CDR3 is CASSLLRGNTEAFF. CDR3 DNA: TGTGCCAGCAGCCTGCTCAGGGGCAACACTGAAGCTTTCTTT.

This sequence joins TRBV5-4 and TRBJ1-6; weak D call: TRBD1 (5 bases). Germline CDR1 reads SGHNT; CDR2 reads YYREEE (reference sequence). Trimming stripped 2 bases from V and 0 bases from J, with 12 bases between. The CDR3 is made up of 17 amino acids. In DNA form, the CDR3 reads TGTGCCAGCAGCTTTGGGGCAGCTTTCTCCTATAATTCACCCCTCCACTTT. Translation: CASSFGAAFSYNSPLHF.